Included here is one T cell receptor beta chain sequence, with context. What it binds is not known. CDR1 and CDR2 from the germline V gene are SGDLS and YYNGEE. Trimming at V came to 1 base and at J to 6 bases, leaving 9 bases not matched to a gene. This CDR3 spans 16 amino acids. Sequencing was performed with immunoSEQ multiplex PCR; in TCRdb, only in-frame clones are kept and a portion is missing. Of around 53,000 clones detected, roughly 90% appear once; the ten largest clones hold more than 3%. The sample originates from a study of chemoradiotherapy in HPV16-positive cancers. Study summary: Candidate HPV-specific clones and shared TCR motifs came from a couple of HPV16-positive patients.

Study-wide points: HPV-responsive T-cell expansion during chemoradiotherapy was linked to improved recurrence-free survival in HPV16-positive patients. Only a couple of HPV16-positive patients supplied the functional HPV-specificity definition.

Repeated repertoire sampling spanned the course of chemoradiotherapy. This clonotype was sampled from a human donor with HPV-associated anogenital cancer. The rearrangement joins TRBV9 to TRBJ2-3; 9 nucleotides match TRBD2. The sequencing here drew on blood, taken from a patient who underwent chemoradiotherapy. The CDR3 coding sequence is TGTGCCAGCAGCGTACTAGCGGGACTTCTCTCGGATACGCAGTATTTT. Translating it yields CASSVLAGLLSDTQYF.